A single sample is the source of the 30 T cell receptor beta chains below, sequenced in a study of OX40 agonist ivuxolimab in advanced cancers. Clones were read by immunoSEQ multiplex PCR, and TCRdb kept only the in-frame ones, dropping some. The sample lists 30,000 to 35,000 clones; roughly 80% were seen once. This specimen was CD4+ or CD8+ T cells sorted from blood, taken in a trial of the OX40 agonist ivuxolimab. These receptors were taken from an adult with an advanced solid tumor such as melanoma, head and neck, liver or kidney cancer.

This chain links TRBV6-5 with TRBJ2-7, with TRBD1 identical over 8 bases. Unmatched junction bases numbered 8, after V lost 7 bases and J lost 12 bases. This CDR3 has 11 residues. CDR1 MNHEY and CDR2 SVGAGI come from the germline V gene. The CDR3: CASTSRDRRYF. The CDR3 DNA reads as TGTGCCAGCACCTCCCGGGACAGGCGGTACTTC.

J is TRBJ2-2 and V is TRBV4-3; 8 bases agree with TRBD2. The CDR3 has 18 residues. The V gene's germline CDR1 is LGHNA and CDR2 YSLEER. V was pared by 1 base and J by 1 base, with 8 bases of the junction left unmatched. In DNA form, the CDR3 reads TGCGCCAGCAGCCAAGGAGCCGTGGCGGGGGGGAACACCGGGGAGCTGTTTTTT. Amino acid sequence: CASSQGAVAGGNTGELFF.

The CDR3 nucleotides are TGTGCCAGCAGCCAGAGCAGATTACCCTCGAACACTGAAGCTTTCTTT. Encoded protein: CASSQSRLPSNTEAFF. The rearrangement links TRBV7-2 to TRBJ1-1; D uncertain. This CDR3 contains 16 residues. The V end was cut by 5 bases, the J end by 1 base, with 17 bases between. Germline V gene data show CDR1 as SGHTA and CDR2 as FQGNSA.

This chain joins TRBV10-3 and TRBJ2-7; D is perhaps TRBD1 (8 bases). This CDR3 comprises 14 residues. Germline V gives CDR1 ENHRY, CDR2 SYGVKD. V lost 6 bases and J lost 3, with 15 bases in between. The CDR3 reads CAIRETGGGYEQYF. CDR3 in DNA: TGTGCCATCAGAGAAACAGGGGGGGGCTACGAGCAGTACTTC.

The genes are TRBV9 and TRBJ1-3, with TRBD1 matching 7 bases. The CDR3 loop spans 15 amino acids. Per the germline V gene, CDR1 is SGDLS and CDR2 is YYNGEE. V gave up 4 bases and J gave up 7 bases; unmatched junction bases: 11. CDR3 sequence: CASSLTTGDANTIYF. The CDR3 DNA follows: TGTGCCAGCAGCCTCACTACAGGGGATGCGAACACCATATATTTT.

The V gene is TRBV30, the J gene TRBJ1-5, with D unclear. The CDR3 has 15 amino acids. With 3 bases removed from V and 4 bases from J, the gap between germline ends came to 16 bases. Germline V gene sequence: CDR1 GTSNPN, CDR2 SVGIG (reference sequence). The DNA for the CDR3 is TGTGCCTGGAGGGTCGGAGGTTTGGGGAATCAGCCCCAGCATTTT. As protein: CAWRVGGLGNQPQHF.

This clone was seen more than once but under ten times. The rearrangement joins TRBV14 to TRBJ2-7, with unresolved D. This CDR3 has 11 amino acids. Germline V gene lookup returns CDR1 SGHDN and CDR2 FVKESK. V shed 1 base and J shed 7 bases, with 5 bases lying between them. The CDR3 DNA follows: TGTGCCAGCAGCCAAGTTTGGGAGCAGTACTTC. This encodes CASSQVWEQYF.

V is TRBV6-1 and J is TRBJ2-4; 11 positions agree with TRBD1. The CDR3 totals 15 residues. V was clipped by 3 bases and J by 14 bases; unmatched bases: 12. Germline V lookup: CDR1 MNHNS, CDR2 SASEGT. CDR3 DNA: TGTGCCAGCAGTGACAGACTTGAACGGGACAGGGGGAAGTACTTC. Its translation: CASSDRLERDRGKYF.

The table lists this clone with a few counts. The chain employs TRBV10-1 and TRBJ2-7; D unclear. Germline V CDR1 and CDR2: WNHNN, SYGVQD (reference sequence). This CDR3 is built from 13 residues. Trimming took off 3 bases at V and 4 bases at J, with 10 bases between the two ends. CDR3 bases: TGCGCCAGCAGTGAAAGAACCGATTACGAGCAGTACTTC. It is translated as CASSERTDYEQYF.

This sequence joins TRBV4-1 and TRBJ1-1; possible D gene TRBD1, 6 bases. This CDR3 spans 15 amino acids. Germline V CDR1 and CDR2: MGHRA, YSYEKL. Trimming shortened V by 3 bases and J by 1 base, and 12 bases separated the two germline ends. CDR3 protein: CASSHGQQGNTEAFF. The CDR3 region has the DNA TGCGCCAGCAGCCATGGGCAACAGGGGAACACTGAAGCTTTCTTT.

This chain connects TRBV6-5 to TRBJ2-4, with a weak D call TRBD1 (5 bases). Germline V gene sequence: CDR1 MNHEY, CDR2 SVGAGI. The CDR3 covers 14 residues. The ends were cut back, 0 bases at V and 7 bases at J, with 10 bases in the middle. CDR3 DNA sequence: TGTGCCAGCAGTTACTCGTCGACAGAGAACATTCAGTACTTC. Protein sequence: CASSYSSTENIQYF.

CDR3 protein: CASSEGGLMNNEQFF. DNA of the CDR3: TGTGCCAGCAGTGAAGGCGGGCTGATGAACAATGAGCAGTTCTTC. This chain connects TRBV6-1 to TRBJ2-1, with D tentatively TRBD2 (5 bases). CDR3 length: 15 residues. V shed 1 base and J shed 5 bases, with 12 bases lying between them. Germline CDR1 MNHNS, CDR2 SASEGT.

J is TRBJ2-3 and V is TRBV9, with a possible D match to TRBD2 (6 bases). The CDR3 contains 14 residues. Trimming removed 5 bases from V and 0 bases from J, with 10 bases in between. The germline V gene has CDR1 SGDLS and CDR2 YYNGEE. This chain's CDR3 is CASRRDPSTDTQYF. CDR3 nucleotide sequence: TGTGCCAGCAGGCGGGACCCTAGCACAGATACGCAGTATTTT.

The chain joins TRBV7-8 to TRBJ2-7, with a tentative D call TRBD1 (6 bases). V lost 5 bases and J lost 6, with 14 bases in between. The CDR3 is 13 amino acids. From germline, CDR1 is SGHVS and CDR2 FQNEAQ. The CDR3 nucleotides read TGTGCCAGCAGCCGCCTCCAGGGGCGCGAGCAGTACTTC. It specifies CASSRLQGREQYF.

V and J are TRBV7-8 and TRBJ1-5; D call uncertain. This CDR3 spans 12 amino acids. The V and J ends lost 5 bases and 6 bases respectively, with 8 bases between them. Germline lookup yields CDR1 SGHVS and CDR2 FQNEAQ. The CDR3 protein is CASSQLGQPQHF. The CDR3 region has the DNA TGTGCCAGCAGCCAATTAGGTCAGCCCCAGCATTTT.

This clone was seen once. This chain uses TRBV30 with TRBJ1-2; TRBD1 aligns across 11 bases. The germline V gene encodes CDR1 GTSNPN and CDR2 SVGIG (reference sequence). The CDR3 runs to 15 residues. Losses at the gene ends were 0 bases for V and 7 bases for J; bases not matched to a gene: 7. The CDR3 sequence: CAWSVRRTGGFGYTF. The CDR3 bases are TGTGCCTGGAGTGTAAGGCGGACAGGGGGCTTTGGCTACACCTTC.

This chain links TRBV7-3 with TRBJ2-1, with 9 nucleotides matching TRBD2. V was clipped by 5 bases and J by 3 bases; unmatched bases: 8. Germline V lookup: CDR1 SGHTA, CDR2 FQGTGA. The CDR3 is made up of 16 amino acids. CDR3 nucleotide sequence: TGTGCCAGCAGCCCCTATCTAGCGGGACTCTACAATGAGCAGTTCTTC. Its protein product is CASSPYLAGLYNEQFF.

The chain is built from TRBV7-2 and TRBJ2-5; D possibly corresponds to TRBD1 (6 bases). Germline V gene data show CDR1 as SGHTA and CDR2 as FQGNSA. The CDR3 contains 14 residues. Trimming took off 6 bases at V and 1 base at J, with 12 bases between the two ends. The CDR3 bases are TGTGCCAGCAGATGGGACACGGTCCAAGAGACCCAGTACTTC. It translates to CASRWDTVQETQYF. Supplemented by reference TRBV7-2 and TRBJ2-5, the full variable domain reads GAGVSQSPSNKVTEKGKDVELRCDPISGHTALYWYRQSLGQGLEFLIYFQGNSAPDKSGLPSDRFSAERTGGSVSTLTIQRTQQEDSAVYLCASRWDTVQETQYFGPGTRLLVL.

V usage is TRBV10-2 and J usage is TRBJ2-5; perhaps TRBD1 as D (6 bases). Per the germline V gene, CDR1 is WSHSY and CDR2 is SAAADI. CDR3 size: 14 residues. Trimming removed 6 bases from V and 4 bases from J, with 15 bases in between. CDR3 DNA sequence: TGCGCCAGCAGGGGGACACTCAGAGGAGAGACCCAGTACTTC. As protein: CASRGTLRGETQYF.

V gene TRBV19 combines with J gene TRBJ2-1; 7 nucleotides align to TRBD2. The V gene's germline CDR1 is LNHDA and CDR2 SQIVND (reference sequence). V lost 3 bases to trimming and J lost 10 bases; unmatched junction nucleotides: 12. This CDR3 has 15 amino acids. The CDR3 is CASSIVTGGFDEQFF. DNA of the CDR3: TGTGCCAGTAGTATCGTAACGGGAGGATTTGACGAGCAGTTCTTC.

CDR3 sequence: CASSFPGVVEKLFF. Here the CDR3 DNA reads TGTGCCAGCAGCTTCCCGGGGGTAGTTGAAAAACTGTTTTTT. The chain uses TRBV7-2 and TRBJ1-4; a possible D gene is TRBD1 (5 bases). The CDR3 is 14 residues long. V was clipped by 3 bases and J by 7 bases, with 12 bases between them. Germline CDR1 reads SGHTA; CDR2 reads FQGNSA.

Comment on this clone: The same CDR3 can be traced to other DNA sequences in this sample. The rearrangement joins TRBV10-3 to TRBJ2-1; 13 bases agree with TRBD2. With 2 bases clipped from V and 9 bases from J, the junction kept 7 bases outside the gene matches. The CDR3 is 16 residues long. CDR1 and CDR2 from the germline V gene are ENHRY and SYGVKD. The CDR3 region has the DNA TGTGCCATCAGTGAGACTAGCGGGAGGGGTGGGGCTGAGCAGTTCTTC. Translated: CAISETSGRGGAEQFF.

The CDR3 coding sequence is TGTGCCACCTCAGCCGGGACTAACTCCTACAATGAGCAGTTCTTC. Amino acids: CATSAGTNSYNEQFF. The J gene is TRBJ2-1, the V gene TRBV19; TRBD2 aligns across 7 bases. CDR3 size: 15 residues. The ends lost 10 bases at V and 0 bases at J; junction bases unmatched: 9. CDR1 LNHDA and CDR2 SQIVND come from the germline V gene (reference sequence). Filled out from reference TRBV19 and TRBJ2-1, the complete variable domain reads DGGITQSPKYLFRKEGQNVTLSCEQNLNHDAMYWYRQDPGQGLRLIYYSQIVNDFQKGDIAEGYSVSREKKESFPLTVTSAQKNPTAFYLCATSAGTNSYNEQFFGPGTRLTVL.

V usage is TRBV25-1 and J usage is TRBJ1-2; no reliable D call. The CDR3 loop spans 13 amino acids. Trimming removed 8 bases from V and 3 bases from J, with 13 bases in between. Germline lookup yields CDR1 MGHDK and CDR2 SYGVNS. The CDR3, as DNA: TGTGCCAGCGGCTCAGTCGAGGACTATGGCTACACCTTC. Translated: CASGSVEDYGYTF.

CDR3 residues: CASSFQHSSYF. In nucleotides, the CDR3 is TGTGCCAGCAGCTTTCAGCACTCTTCGTACTTC. The chain links TRBV5-6 to TRBJ2-5; the D is unclear. Germline loops: CDR1 SGHDT, CDR2 YYEEEE. The CDR3 consists of 11 residues. Trimming cost V 2 bases and J 13 bases, with 12 bases left between them.

Regarding this clone: Within the sample, other DNA sequences also encode this same CDR3. The gene calls are TRBV29-1 and TRBJ1-2, with D maybe TRBD1 (6 bases). The CDR3 covers 12 residues. Germline assignment: CDR1 SQVTM and CDR2 ANQGSEA. Trimming left V 2 bases short and J 2 bases short, with 6 bases between. The CDR3 DNA is TGCAGCGTTGAACAGGGGAACTATGGCTACACCTTC. This codes for CSVEQGNYGYTF.

The gene calls are TRBV7-6 and TRBJ2-1, with 9 bases that match TRBD1. The V segment lost 5 bases and the J segment 6 bases; nucleotides outside the gene matches: 8. CDR3 length: 15 amino acids. The germline V gene has CDR1 SGHVS and CDR2 FNYEAQ. CDR3 protein: CASSAGTGLGNEQFF. The CDR3 nucleotides are TGTGCCAGCAGCGCCGGGACAGGGCTAGGCAATGAGCAGTTCTTC.

This rearrangement joins TRBV5-1 to TRBJ2-1; 9 bases are shared with TRBD1. V shed 4 bases, J shed 4 bases, and the junction held 6 bases outside the gene matches. CDR1 and CDR2 (germline): SGHRS, YFSETQ. The CDR3 sequence is 15 residues long. CDR3 sequence reads: CASSPGQGIYNEQFF. The CDR3 DNA follows: TGCGCCAGCAGCCCCGGACAGGGGATATACAATGAGCAGTTCTTC.

V is TRBV6-6 and J is TRBJ1-5; TRBD1 might be the D (5 bases). V was clipped by 10 bases and J by 2 bases, with 18 bases between them. CDR3 size: 15 residues. Germline loops: CDR1 MNHNY, CDR2 SVGAGI (reference sequence). The CDR3 here is CATLLSQEGNQPQHF. The DNA of the CDR3 is TGTGCCACCCTTCTCTCACAGGAGGGCAATCAGCCCCAGCATTTT.

The chain uses TRBV5-6 and TRBJ2-6; TRBD1 agrees at 9 bases. The CDR3 is 18 amino acids. Germline lookup yields CDR1 SGHDT and CDR2 YYEEEE. With 4 bases clipped from V and 0 bases from J, the junction kept 8 bases outside the gene matches. The CDR3 loop is CASSQEGTGFSGANVLTF. CDR3 DNA: TGTGCCAGCAGCCAGGAGGGGACAGGGTTCTCTGGGGCCAACGTCCTGACTTTC.